This TCR beta chain was recorded in a study of T cell repertoires in cytomegalovirus infection. About the study: Used in the study were CMV epitopes, some recently identified and HLA-C-restricted, others well-studied and HLA-B-restricted.

This clonotype has a handful of counts. Its antigen remains unidentified. TCRdb independently ran MiXCR on the reads; one entry per CDR3 protein. The sample carries approximately 470,000 distinct CDR3 sequences, 42% recorded once. Germline CDR1 is SGHVS and CDR2 is FQNEAQ. Trimming took off 2 bases at V and 7 bases at J, with 12 bases between the two ends. The CDR3 sequence is 14 residues long. Study-level results: In two of eight donors, the top clonotype was HLA-C-restricted CMV-specific. People with CMV and the relevant HLA were identified by cumulative public TCR beta family frequency.

The source of this sequence is a human donor in good health (CMV status not recorded). Some clones in this sample may be carry-over from other donors' samples. The V gene is TRBV7-8, the J gene TRBJ2-1; D is unresolved. Material: cultured PBMCs, obtained from culture after CMV antigen stimulation. CDR3 sequence: CASSLPTAGNEQFF. CDR3 in DNA: TGTGCCAGCAGCTTACCGACCGCCGGGAATGAGCAGTTCTTC.